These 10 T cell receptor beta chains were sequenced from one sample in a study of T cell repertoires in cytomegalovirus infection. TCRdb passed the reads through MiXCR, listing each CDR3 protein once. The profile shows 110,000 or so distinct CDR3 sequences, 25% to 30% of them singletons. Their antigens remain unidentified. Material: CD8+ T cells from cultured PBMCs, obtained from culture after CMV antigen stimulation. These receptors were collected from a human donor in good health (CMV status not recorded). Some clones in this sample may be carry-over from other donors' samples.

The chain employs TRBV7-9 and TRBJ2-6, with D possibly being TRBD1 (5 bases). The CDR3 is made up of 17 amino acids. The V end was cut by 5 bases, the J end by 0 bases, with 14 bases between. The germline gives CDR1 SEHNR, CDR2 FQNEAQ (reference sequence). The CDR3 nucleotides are TGTGCCAGCAGCCACGCAGCTGGGGCCTCTGGGGCCAACGTCCTGACTTTC. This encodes CASSHAAGASGANVLTF.

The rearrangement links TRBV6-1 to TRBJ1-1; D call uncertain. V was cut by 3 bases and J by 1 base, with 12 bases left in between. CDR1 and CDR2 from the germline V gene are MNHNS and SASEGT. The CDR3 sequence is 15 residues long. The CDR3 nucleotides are TGTGCCAGCAGTGAGAGTGGGGTCCGGAACACTGAAGCTTTCTTT. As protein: CASSESGVRNTEAFF.

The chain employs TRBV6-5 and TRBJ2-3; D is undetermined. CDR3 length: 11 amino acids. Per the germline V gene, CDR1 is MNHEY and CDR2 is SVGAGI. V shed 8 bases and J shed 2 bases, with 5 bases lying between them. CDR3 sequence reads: CASGPTDTQYF. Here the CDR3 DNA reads TGTGCCAGCGGTCCCACAGATACGCAGTATTTT.

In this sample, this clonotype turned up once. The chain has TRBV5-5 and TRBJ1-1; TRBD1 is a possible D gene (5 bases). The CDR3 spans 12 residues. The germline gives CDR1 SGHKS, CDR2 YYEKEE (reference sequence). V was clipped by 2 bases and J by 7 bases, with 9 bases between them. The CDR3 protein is CASSFLTVEAFF. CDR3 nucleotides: TGTGCCAGCAGCTTTTTGACAGTTGAAGCTTTCTTT.

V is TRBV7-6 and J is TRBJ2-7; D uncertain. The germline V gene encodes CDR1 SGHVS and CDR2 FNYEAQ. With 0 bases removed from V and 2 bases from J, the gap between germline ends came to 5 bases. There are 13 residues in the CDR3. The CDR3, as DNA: TGTGCCAGCAGCTTAGCGCCCGCCTACGAGCAGTACTTC. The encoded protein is CASSLAPAYEQYF.

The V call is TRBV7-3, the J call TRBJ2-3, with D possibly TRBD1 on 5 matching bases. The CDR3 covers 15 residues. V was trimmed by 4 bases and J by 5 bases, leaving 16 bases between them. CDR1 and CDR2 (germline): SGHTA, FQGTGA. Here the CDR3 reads CASSSTGDPRDTQYF. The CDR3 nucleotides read TGTGCCAGCAGCTCTACAGGTGACCCTAGAGATACGCAGTATTTT. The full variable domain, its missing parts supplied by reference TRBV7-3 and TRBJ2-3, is GAGVSQTPSNKVTEKGKYVELRCDPISGHTALYWYRQSLGQGPEFLIYFQGTGAADDSGLPNDRFFAVRPEGSVSTLKIQRTERGDSAVYLCASSSTGDPRDTQYFGPGTRLTVL.

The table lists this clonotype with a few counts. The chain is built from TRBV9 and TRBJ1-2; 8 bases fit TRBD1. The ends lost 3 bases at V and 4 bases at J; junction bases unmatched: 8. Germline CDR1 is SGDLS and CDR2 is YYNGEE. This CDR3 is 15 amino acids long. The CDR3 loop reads CASSATGGSAYGYTF. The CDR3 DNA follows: TGTGCCAGCAGCGCTACAGGGGGATCAGCCTATGGCTACACCTTC.

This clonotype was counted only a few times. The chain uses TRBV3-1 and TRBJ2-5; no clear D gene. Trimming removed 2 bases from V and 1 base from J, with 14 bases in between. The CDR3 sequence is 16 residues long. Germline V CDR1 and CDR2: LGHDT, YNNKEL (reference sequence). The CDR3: CASSQPTPKSQETQYF. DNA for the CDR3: TGTGCCAGCAGCCAACCGACCCCGAAAAGCCAAGAGACCCAGTACTTC.

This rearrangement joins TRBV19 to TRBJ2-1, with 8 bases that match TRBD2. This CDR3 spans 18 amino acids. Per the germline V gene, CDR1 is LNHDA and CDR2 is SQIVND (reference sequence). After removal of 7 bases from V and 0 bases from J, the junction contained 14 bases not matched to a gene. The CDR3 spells CASKSFAGGLSSYNEQFF. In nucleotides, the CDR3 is TGTGCCAGTAAAAGTTTTGCGGGGGGACTATCCTCCTACAATGAGCAGTTCTTC.

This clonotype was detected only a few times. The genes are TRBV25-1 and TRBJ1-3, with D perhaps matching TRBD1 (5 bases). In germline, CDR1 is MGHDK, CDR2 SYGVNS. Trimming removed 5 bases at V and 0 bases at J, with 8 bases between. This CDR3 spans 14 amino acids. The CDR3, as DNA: TGTGCCAGCAGTACAGGCGCCTCTGGAAACACCATATATTTT. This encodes CASSTGASGNTIYF.